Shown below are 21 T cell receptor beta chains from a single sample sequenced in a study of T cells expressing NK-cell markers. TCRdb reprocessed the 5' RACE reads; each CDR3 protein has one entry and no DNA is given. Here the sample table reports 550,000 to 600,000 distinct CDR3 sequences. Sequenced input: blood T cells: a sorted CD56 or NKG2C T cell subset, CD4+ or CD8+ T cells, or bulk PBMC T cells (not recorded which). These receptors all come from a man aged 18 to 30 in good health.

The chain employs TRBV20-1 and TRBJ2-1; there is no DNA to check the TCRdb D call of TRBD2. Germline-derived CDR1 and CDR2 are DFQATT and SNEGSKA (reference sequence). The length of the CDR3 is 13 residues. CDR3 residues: CSAVTKSYNEQFF.

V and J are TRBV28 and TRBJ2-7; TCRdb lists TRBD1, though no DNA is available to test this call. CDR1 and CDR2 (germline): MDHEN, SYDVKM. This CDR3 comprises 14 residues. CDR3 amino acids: CASSYSGFSYEQYF.

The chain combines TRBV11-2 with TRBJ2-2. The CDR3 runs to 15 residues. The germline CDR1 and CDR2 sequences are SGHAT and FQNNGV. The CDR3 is CASSLVVGNTGELFF.

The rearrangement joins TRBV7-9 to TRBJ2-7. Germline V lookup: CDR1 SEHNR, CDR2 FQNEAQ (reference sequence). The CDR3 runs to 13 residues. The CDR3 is CASSHDNHYEQYF.

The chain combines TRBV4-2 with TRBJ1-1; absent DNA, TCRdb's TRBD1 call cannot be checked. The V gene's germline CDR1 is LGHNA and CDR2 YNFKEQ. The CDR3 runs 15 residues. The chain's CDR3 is CASSLQRGLNTEAFF.

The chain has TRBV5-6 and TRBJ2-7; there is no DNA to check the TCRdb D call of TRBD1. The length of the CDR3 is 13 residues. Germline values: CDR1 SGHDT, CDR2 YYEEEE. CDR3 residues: CASSLPGGIEQYF.

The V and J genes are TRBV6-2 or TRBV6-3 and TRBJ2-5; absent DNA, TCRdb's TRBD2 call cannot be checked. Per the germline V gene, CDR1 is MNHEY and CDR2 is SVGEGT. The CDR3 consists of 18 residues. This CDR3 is CASRPGLAGARGKETQYF.

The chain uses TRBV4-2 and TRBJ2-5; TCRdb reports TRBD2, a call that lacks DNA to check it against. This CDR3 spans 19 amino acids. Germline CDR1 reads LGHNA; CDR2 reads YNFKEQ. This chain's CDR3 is CASSQERLAGSGRQETQYF.

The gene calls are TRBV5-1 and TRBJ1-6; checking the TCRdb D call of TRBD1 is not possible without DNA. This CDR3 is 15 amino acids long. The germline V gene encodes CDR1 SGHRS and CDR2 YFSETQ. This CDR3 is CASSKGQVSDSPLHF.

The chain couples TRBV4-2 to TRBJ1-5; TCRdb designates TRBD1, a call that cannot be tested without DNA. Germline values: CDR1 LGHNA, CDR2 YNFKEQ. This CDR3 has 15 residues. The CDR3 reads CASSQDQPGQDQEHF.

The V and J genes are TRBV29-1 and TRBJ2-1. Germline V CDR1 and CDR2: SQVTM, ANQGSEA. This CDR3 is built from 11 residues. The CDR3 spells CSVDRSHEQFF.

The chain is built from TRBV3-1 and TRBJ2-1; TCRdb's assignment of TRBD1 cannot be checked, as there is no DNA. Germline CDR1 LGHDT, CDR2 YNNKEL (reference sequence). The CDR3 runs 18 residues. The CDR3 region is CASSQVFGGQGLYNEQFF.

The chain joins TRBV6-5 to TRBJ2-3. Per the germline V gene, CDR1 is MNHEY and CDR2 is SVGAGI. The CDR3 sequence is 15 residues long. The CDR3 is CASSYSTHRSDTQYF.

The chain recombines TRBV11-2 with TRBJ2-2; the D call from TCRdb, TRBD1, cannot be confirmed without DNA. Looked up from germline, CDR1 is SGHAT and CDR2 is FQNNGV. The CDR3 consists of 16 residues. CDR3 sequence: CASSLDPGGFAGELFF.

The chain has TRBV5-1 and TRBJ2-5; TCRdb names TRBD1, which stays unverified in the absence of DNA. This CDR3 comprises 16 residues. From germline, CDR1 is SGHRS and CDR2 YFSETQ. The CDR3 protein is CASSLEGSGGQETQYF.

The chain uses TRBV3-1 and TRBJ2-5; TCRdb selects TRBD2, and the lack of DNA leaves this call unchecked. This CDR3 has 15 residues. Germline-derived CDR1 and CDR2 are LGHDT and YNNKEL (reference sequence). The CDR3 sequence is CASRYRRGGGETQYF.

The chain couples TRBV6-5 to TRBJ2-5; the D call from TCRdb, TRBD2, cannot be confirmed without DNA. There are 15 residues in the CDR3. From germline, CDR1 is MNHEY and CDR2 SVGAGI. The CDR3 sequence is CASSWHPTGGETQYF.

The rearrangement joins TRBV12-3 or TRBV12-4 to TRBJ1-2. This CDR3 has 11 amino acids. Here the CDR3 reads CASSSYSGYTF.

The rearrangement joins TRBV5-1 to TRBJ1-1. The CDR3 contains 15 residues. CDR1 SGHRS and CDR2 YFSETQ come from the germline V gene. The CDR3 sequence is CASSLYAPPNTEAFF.

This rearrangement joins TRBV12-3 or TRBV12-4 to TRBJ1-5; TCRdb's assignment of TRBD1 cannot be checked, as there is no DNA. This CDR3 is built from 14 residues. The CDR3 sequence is CASGPGSSNQPQHF.

CDR3 protein: CATSGPGPYSQETQYF. The chain links TRBV24-1 to TRBJ2-5; the TRBD1 assignment by TCRdb is unverifiable without DNA. The germline gives CDR1 KGHDR, CDR2 SFDVKD. The CDR3 consists of 16 residues.